These 11 T cell receptor beta chains originate from one sample sequenced in a study of T-cell reconstitution after alpha-beta-depleted transplantation in children. Unique molecular identifiers were used to barcode this TCRbeta library. TCRdb re-derived calls from the PCR reads in MiXCR, one entry per CDR3 protein. The table records 190,000 or so distinct CDR3 sequences, more than 12% of them present only once. The specimen comprised PBMCs from the stem cell graft donor, sampled from the stem cell graft. The origin of the receptors is a human donor who donated a stem cell graft to a child with acute lymphoblastic leukemia.

Many counts were recorded for this clonotype. CDR3 protein: CASSPPLGAGGRNEQFF. CDR3 nucleotide sequence: TGCGCCAGCAGCCCTCCTCTAGGGGCAGGGGGGCGCAATGAGCAGTTCTTC. The rearrangement links TRBV5-1 to TRBJ2-1; maybe TRBD1 (7 bases). Germline V gene lookup returns CDR1 SGHRS and CDR2 YFSETQ. This CDR3 comprises 17 residues. Trimming left V 4 bases short and J 6 bases short, with 23 bases between.

This sequence joins TRBV30 and TRBJ1-2; D not certain. The CDR3 runs to 13 residues. The V end was cut by 2 bases, the J end by 4 bases, with 11 bases between. Germline CDR1 GTSNPN, CDR2 SVGIG (reference sequence). The CDR3 sequence is CAWSLEDFYGYTF. Here the CDR3 DNA reads TGTGCCTGGAGTCTTGAGGATTTCTATGGCTACACCTTC.

This clonotype appeared a few times. The chain employs TRBV6-2 or TRBV6-3 and TRBJ2-6; TRBD2 matches 9 bases. This CDR3 comprises 19 residues. Per germline, CDR1 MNHEY and CDR2 SVGEGT. Losses at the gene ends were 4 bases for V and 0 bases for J; bases not matched to a gene: 10. CDR3 loop: CASSSGGRDFNSGANVLTF. The CDR3 DNA is TGTGCCAGCAGTTCCGGCGGGAGGGACTTCAACTCTGGGGCCAACGTCCTGACTTTC.

The genes are TRBV20-1 and TRBJ2-4; D call uncertain. Trimming took off 6 bases at V and 15 bases at J, with 27 bases between the two ends. CDR3 length equals 14 residues. CDR1 is DFQATT and CDR2 is SNEGSKA in the germline V gene (reference sequence). The CDR3 coding sequence is TGCAGTGCCAAAACGCCTAGGTGTACGGGCCGTCGGTACTTC. Translated, it gives CSAKTPRCTGRRYF.

This clonotype was observed at least ten times. The chain couples TRBV3-1 to TRBJ2-5; D is unresolved. The CDR3 contains 13 residues. The V and J ends lost 3 bases and 4 bases respectively, with 9 bases between them. Germline loops: CDR1 LGHDT, CDR2 YNNKEL (reference sequence). The CDR3 DNA is TGTGCCAGCAGCCACCGAGGTGGAGAGACCCAGTACTTC. It codes for CASSHRGGETQYF.

Concerning this clonotype: One end of the junction fails to match germline, which may point to a read error. The V and J genes are TRBV29-1 and TRBJ1-1; no clear D. The CDR3 totals 12 residues. In germline, CDR1 is SQVTM, CDR2 ANQGSEA. CDR3: CSVEELNTEALF. In DNA form, the CDR3 reads TGCAGCGTTGAAGAACTGAACACTGAAGCTCTCTTT.

The table lists this clonotype with many counts. CDR3 nucleotide sequence: TGTGCCAGCAGTTACTCGGCAGTCTACGAGCAGTACTTC. Its translation: CASSYSAVYEQYF. The chain is built from TRBV6-6 and TRBJ2-7; the D is unclear. From germline, CDR1 is MNHNY and CDR2 SVGAGI (reference sequence). V shed 0 bases and J shed 3 bases, with 6 bases lying between them. The CDR3 covers 13 residues.

The table lists this clonotype with many counts. The rearrangement links TRBV29-1 to TRBJ2-7, with 7 bases matching TRBD1. J lost 0 bases, V lost 6 bases, and 2 bases had no gene match. Germline lookup yields CDR1 SQVTM and CDR2 ANQGSEA. The CDR3 sequence is 12 residues long. The CDR3 loop reads CSVRQGSYEQYF. DNA for the CDR3: TGCAGCGTCCGACAGGGCTCCTACGAGCAGTACTTC.

At least ten counts were recorded for this clonotype. The V and J genes are TRBV5-1 and TRBJ2-3, with TRBD1 matching over 7 bases. CDR3 length equals 15 residues. The V segment lost 3 bases and the J segment 1 base; nucleotides outside the gene matches: 5. The germline gives CDR1 SGHRS, CDR2 YFSETQ. CDR3 sequence reads: CASSSRGQGTDTQYF. CDR3 DNA: TGCGCCAGCAGCTCGAGAGGACAGGGCACAGATACGCAGTATTTT.

This clonotype has only a few counts. The chain has TRBV5-1 and TRBJ2-4; 8 bases are a match to TRBD1. V lost 5 bases and J lost 9; bases outside the gene matches: 13. Per germline, CDR1 SGHRS and CDR2 YFSETQ. CDR3 size: 15 residues. CDR3: CASSYTGQGVSIQYF. In DNA, the CDR3 is TGCGCCAGCAGTTATACCGGACAGGGTGTTAGCATTCAGTACTTC.

This clonotype was counted at least ten times. The gene calls are TRBV24-1 and TRBJ2-5, with D perhaps TRBD1 (5 bases). This CDR3 is built from 13 residues. CDR1 KGHDR and CDR2 SFDVKD come from the germline V gene. Trimming stripped 3 bases from V and 8 bases from J, with 12 bases between. The CDR3 DNA sequence: TGTGCCACCAGTGATGGTGTCCAGGGAACCCAGTACTTC. Translating it yields CATSDGVQGTQYF.